The rows below give T cell receptor beta chains drawn from one sample of a study of blood T cell repertoires in COVID-19. The repertoire was sequenced with immunoSEQ multiplex PCR; TCRdb's copy has only in-frame clones and lacks some. The sample contains about 20,000 clones, 79% of which appear only once. Input material: peripheral blood. The receptors shown here come from a man of 80 years or more with acute or convalescent COVID-19. The CDR3 runs from the conserved cysteine through the conserved F or W. Fields, in order: J gene, CDR3 length, V gene, clone size, CDR3 protein. The size field is filled for only some rows; it gives once, few, many or a size class.

TRBJ1-6,17,TRBV7-9,few,CASSSETPGQGYSPLHF
TRBJ2-1,12,TRBV5-1,.,CASSTPGDEQFF
TRBJ1-1,14,TRBV6-5,.,CASSLTASNTEAFF
TRBJ2-1,18,TRBV9,.,CASSTKRGTSGINNEQFF
TRBJ1-5,15,TRBV28,.,CASSLIPVSNQPQHF
TRBJ2-2,15,TRBV7-2,.,CASTPTGTSGGELFF
TRBJ2-1,18,TRBV3-1/TRBV3-2,.,CASSPSRVQGAQSNEQFF
TRBJ1-6,17,TRBV18,once,CASSPPQGTRNNSPLHF
TRBJ2-3,13,TRBV5-1,.,CASSLLGPDTQYF
TRBJ2-1,13,TRBV25-1,.,CASRRDRGGEQFF
TRBJ1-5,16,TRBV11-2,once,CASSLGTALSNQPQHF
TRBJ1-6,16,TRBV25-1,few,CASSEFAGGLGSPLHF
TRBJ2-3,16,TRBV2,.,CASSELGQSSTDTQYF
TRBJ2-1,16,TRBV10-1,.,CASSESFLGGSNEQFF
TRBJ1-5,15,TRBV19,.,CASSTGTRSNQPQHF
TRBJ1-3,15,TRBV3-1/TRBV3-2,.,CASRQGPLSGNTIYF
TRBJ1-3,15,TRBV19,.,CASSSTGNSGNTIYF
TRBJ2-1,16,TRBV19,.,CASSIMGGGPYNEQFF
TRBJ1-6,16,TRBV9,.,CASSKSGGTGSSPLHF
TRBJ2-3,22,TRBV24-1,.,CATSDRDSRLAGGRVRTDTQYF
TRBJ1-2,13,TRBV18,few,CASSSDRADGYTF
TRBJ1-6,14,TRBV5-8,.,CASSSGFNPSPLHF
TRBJ1-1,14,TRBV7-6,.,CASSSRGVDTEAFF
TRBJ1-6,14,TRBV27,.,CASSRGQGGSPLHF
TRBJ2-1,13,TRBV4-2,.,CASSQGGFNEQFF
TRBJ1-2,15,TRBV27,.,CASSLSRQSSDGYTF
TRBJ2-2,14,TRBV24-1,.,CATRGDRDTGELFF
TRBJ2-3,14,TRBV6-5,.,CASEPGGLADTQYF
TRBJ2-1,16,TRBV6-6,.,CASSRNQGAKNNEQFF
TRBJ2-5,15,TRBV14,few,CASSQLAGLIETQYF
TRBJ2-1,16,TRBV13,.,CASSPGLAGEGNEQFF
TRBJ1-2,13,TRBV3-1/TRBV3-2,medium-sized,CASSRQGAWGYTF
TRBJ1-2,16,TRBV3-1/TRBV3-2,.,CASSLFPRGRPDGYTF
TRBJ2-2,15,TRBV5-4,.,CASSSRDSLTGELFF
TRBJ1-1,15,TRBV11-2,.,CASSFRTGLNTEAFF
TRBJ2-5,15,TRBV2,.,CASSPPLAGVETQYF
TRBJ2-3,15,TRBV6-5,few,CASSPGQLYTDTQYF
TRBJ2-7,14,TRBV6-5,.,CASRTPTGSYEQYF
TRBJ1-5,18,TRBV18,.,CASSPSGTGASSNQPQHF
TRBJ1-3,16,TRBV5-1,.,CASRPGVSNSGNTIYF
TRBJ2-1,17,TRBV7-9,.,CASSPGLGTGGIDEQFF
TRBJ2-7,12,TRBV12-3/TRBV12-4,.,CASSFASYEQYF
TRBJ2-3,16,TRBV19,.,CATVRRVAGRTDTQYF
TRBJ2-1,13,TRBV18,.,CASSPELATEQFF
TRBJ2-1,16,TRBV6-1,.,CASSEALGGSYNEQFF
TRBJ1-2,16,TRBV30,.,CAWSHVGRGPQAGYTF
TRBJ1-4,15,TRBV19,.,CASRGSGATNEKLFF
TRBJ2-2,17,TRBV4-1,.,CASSQDIPRTNTGELFF
TRBJ2-7,12,TRBV7-9,.,CASSSKQYEQYF
TRBJ1-2,16,TRBV7-8,.,CASSPGGQGALYGYTF
TRBJ2-1,14,TRBV3-1/TRBV3-2,.,CASSQPHQGNEQFF
TRBJ2-1,13,TRBV5-1,.,CASSKNRENEQFF
TRBJ2-5,16,TRBV27,.,CASSLKSGGSRGGQYF
TRBJ2-7,15,TRBV6-6,few,CASRPQVTPAYEQYF
TRBJ2-1,17,TRBV9,.,CASSWGGRTVSYNEQFF
TRBJ2-7,12,TRBV28,.,CASRDRVHEQYF
TRBJ1-1,13,TRBV7-9,many,CASSFEFGTEAFF
TRBJ1-1,10,TRBV6-5,.,CASRGTEAFF